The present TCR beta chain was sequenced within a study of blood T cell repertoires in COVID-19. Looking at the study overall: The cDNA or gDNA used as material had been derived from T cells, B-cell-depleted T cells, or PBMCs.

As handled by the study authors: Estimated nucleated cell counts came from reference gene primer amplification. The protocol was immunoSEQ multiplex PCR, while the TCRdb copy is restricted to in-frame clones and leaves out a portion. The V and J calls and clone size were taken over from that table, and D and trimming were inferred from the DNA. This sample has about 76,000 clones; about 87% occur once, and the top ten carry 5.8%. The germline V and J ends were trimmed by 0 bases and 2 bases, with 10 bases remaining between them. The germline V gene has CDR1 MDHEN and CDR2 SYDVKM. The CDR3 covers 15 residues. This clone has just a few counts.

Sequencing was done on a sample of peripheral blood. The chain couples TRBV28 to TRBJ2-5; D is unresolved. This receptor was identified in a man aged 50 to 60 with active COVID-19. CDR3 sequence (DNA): TGTGCCAGCAGTTTATGGCGGATCGGACAAGAGACCCAGTACTTC. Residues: CASSLWRIGQETQYF.